The 32 T cell receptor beta chains listed next were all sequenced from one sample in a study of CD8+CD57+ T cells in acquired aplastic anemia. An expansion of CD8+CD57+ cells by flow cytometry had been shown in patients chosen for sequencing. According to the study, genomic DNA was the template for TCR beta VDJ and CDR3 profiling. TCRdb ran MiXCR on the reads and lists one entry per CDR3 protein. The sample consists of around 160,000 distinct CDR3 sequences, 40% to 55% of them appearing once. Sequencing used sorted CD4+, CD8+, or CD8+CD57+ T cells (not recorded which) from PBMCs. The source of these receptors is a human donor with aplastic anemia.

This clonotype was counted at least ten times. The J gene is TRBJ1-1, the V gene TRBV13; D is unresolved. The germline gives CDR1 PRHDT, CDR2 FYEKMQ (reference sequence). V was shortened by 2 bases and J by 2 bases, with 15 bases between the two germline ends. This CDR3 is built from 16 residues. CDR3: CASSLTIPTLNTEAFF. DNA of the CDR3: TGTGCCAGCAGCTTAACTATACCCACGTTAAACACTGAAGCTTTCTTT.

The V and J genes are TRBV5-6 and TRBJ2-1; 10 nucleotides align to TRBD2. Germline-derived CDR1 and CDR2 are SGHDT and YYEEEE. The CDR3 runs to 16 residues. The V and J ends lost 3 bases and 4 bases, in that order; junction bases with no gene match: 7. The CDR3 DNA follows: TGTGCCAGCAGCTACTGGACTAGCGGAGTTTACAATGAGCAGTTCTTC. This translates into CASSYWTSGVYNEQFF.

The chain couples TRBV7-9 to TRBJ2-5; D might be TRBD2 (6 bases). Trimming took 7 bases from V and 7 from J, leaving 10 bases between them. The CDR3 loop spans 11 amino acids. CDR1 and CDR2 (germline): SEHNR, FQNEAQ (reference sequence). The CDR3: CASIWGGTQYF. The CDR3 nucleotides read TGTGCCAGCATATGGGGAGGGACCCAGTACTTC. Full variable domain (rest looked up from reference TRBV7-9 and TRBJ2-5): DTGVSQNPRHKITKRGQNVTFRCDPISEHNRLYWYRQTLGQGPEFLTYFQNEAQLEKSRLLSDRFSAERPKGSFSTLEIQRTEQGDSAMYLCASIWGGTQYFGPGTRLLVL.

The gene calls are TRBV2 and TRBJ2-7; the D gene is possibly TRBD1 (5 bases). The CDR3 is made up of 15 amino acids. Germline V lookup: CDR1 SNHLY, CDR2 FYNNEI. V lost 6 bases to trimming and J lost 2 bases, with 17 bases between them. The chain's CDR3 is CASSVGARHTYEQYF. In DNA, the CDR3 is TGTGCCAGCAGCGTTGGGGCGAGACATACCTACGAGCAGTACTTC.

This chain joins TRBV19 and TRBJ2-7, with 12 bases matching TRBD1. The germline V gene encodes CDR1 LNHDA and CDR2 SQIVND (reference sequence). The V and J ends lost 6 bases and 7 bases, in that order; junction bases with no gene match: 25. The CDR3 runs to 20 residues. CDR3: CASSPTGTGGGRVGGREQYF. The CDR3 DNA follows: TGTGCCAGTAGCCCAACCGGGACAGGGGGCGGACGGGTTGGGGGGCGGGAGCAGTACTTC.

The CDR3 DNA is TGTGCCAGCAGCTCCTGGGACGGAGAAAAACTGTTTTTT. Amino acids: CASSSWDGEKLFF. This rearrangement joins TRBV7-2 to TRBJ1-4, with D maybe TRBD1 (5 bases). This CDR3 region has 13 residues. CDR1 is SGHTA, CDR2 FQGNSA, per germline. The ends were cut back, 4 bases at V and 8 bases at J, with 11 bases in the middle. Full variable domain (missing parts from reference TRBV7-2 and TRBJ1-4): GAGVSQSPSNKVTEKGKDVELRCDPISGHTALYWYRQSLGQGLEFLIYFQGNSAPDKSGLPSDRFSAERTGGSVSTLTIQRTQQEDSAVYLCASSSWDGEKLFFGSGTQLSVL.

The chain uses TRBV19 and TRBJ1-1; D remains unclear. Per germline, CDR1 LNHDA and CDR2 SQIVND (reference sequence). V shed 1 base and J shed 2 bases, with 8 bases lying between them. The CDR3 has 14 residues. CDR3 sequence reads: CASSIVVLNTEAFF. CDR3 nucleotide sequence: TGTGCCAGTAGTATAGTCGTCCTTAACACTGAAGCTTTCTTT.

In its sample, this clonotype was seen many times. This chain links TRBV7-2 with TRBJ2-1, with 9 bases identical to TRBD2. The germline gives CDR1 SGHTA, CDR2 FQGNSA. Trimming took 3 bases from V and 8 from J; bases not matched to a gene: 2. The CDR3 consists of 13 residues. This chain's CDR3 is CASSFIAGDEQFF. CDR3 coding DNA: TGTGCCAGCAGCTTCATAGCGGGAGATGAGCAGTTCTTC.

The chain uses TRBV20-1 and TRBJ2-7, with D perhaps matching TRBD1 (5 bases). V gave up 4 bases and J gave up 7 bases, with 20 bases separating them. This CDR3 has 14 amino acids. From germline, CDR1 is DFQATT and CDR2 SNEGSKA (reference sequence). This chain's CDR3 is CSAILMAQRGEQYF. Written as DNA, the CDR3 is TGCAGTGCTATATTAATGGCACAAAGGGGTGAGCAGTACTTC.

The gene calls are TRBV29-1 and TRBJ1-2; D ambiguous. The CDR3 extends over 13 amino acids. V dropped 4 bases and J dropped 8 bases, with 17 bases sitting between them. Per germline, CDR1 SQVTM and CDR2 ANQGSEA. Here the CDR3 DNA reads TGCAGCGTTGGCTTGTCGGGTCGAGGGGGCTACACCTTC. It yields the protein CSVGLSGRGGYTF.

V and J are TRBV12-3 or TRBV12-4 and TRBJ2-4, with D possibly being TRBD1 (5 bases). The CDR3 extends over 15 amino acids. The V end lost 6 bases, the J end lost 0 bases, and 12 bases lay between the germline ends. The CDR3 here is CASSQGELAKNIQYF. In DNA, the CDR3 is TGTGCCAGCAGCCAGGGCGAACTAGCCAAAAACATTCAGTACTTC.

The chain has TRBV29-1 and TRBJ2-1; TRBD2 aligns across 9 bases. Per germline, CDR1 SQVTM and CDR2 ANQGSEA. After removal of 3 bases from V and 3 bases from J, the junction contained 9 bases not matched to a gene. The CDR3 is made up of 16 amino acids. The DNA for the CDR3 is TGCAGCGTTGATAGTCCTAGCGGGACGCTCTACAATGAGCAGTTCTTC. It specifies CSVDSPSGTLYNEQFF.

This clonotype was seen repeatedly, ten times or more. The rearrangement uses TRBV9 and TRBJ1-6; TRBD1 agrees at 11 bases. Looked up from germline, CDR1 is SGDLS and CDR2 is YYNGEE. The CDR3 has 15 amino acids. The junction had 3 bases not matched to a gene; V was cut back by 2 bases and J by 8 bases. The DNA for the CDR3 is TGTGCCAGCAGCGTTCGGACAGGGGGCGATTCACCCCTCCACTTT. It specifies CASSVRTGGDSPLHF.

The chain uses TRBV20-1 and TRBJ2-7; D remains unclear. Trimming pared 6 bases from V and 4 bases from J, leaving 19 bases between. Germline V gene data show CDR1 as DFQATT and CDR2 as SNEGSKA (reference sequence). The CDR3 totals 14 residues. CDR3 DNA: TGCAGTGCAAATCCGGCCACCCCACCTTACGAGCAGTACTTC. Amino acids: CSANPATPPYEQYF.

This clonotype was counted only a few times. J is TRBJ2-5 and V is TRBV30; D is unclear. Trimming left V 8 bases short and J 5 bases short, with 21 bases between. The germline gives CDR1 GTSNPN, CDR2 SVGIG (reference sequence). The CDR3 sequence is 14 residues long. In DNA, the CDR3 is TGTGCCGGGAATTTAGGCCTAAATGGGGAGACCCAGTACTTC. Encoded protein: CAGNLGLNGETQYF.

This chain links TRBV7-9 with TRBJ1-6; a weak D match, TRBD1 (5 bases). Between the trimmed V and J ends, which lost 8 bases and 7 bases, there was a span of 15 bases. The germline gives CDR1 SEHNR, CDR2 FQNEAQ (reference sequence). The CDR3 length is 14 residues. The CDR3 DNA reads TGTGCCAGCGGGGGATTGGCAGCAAATTCACCCCTCCACTTT. Translation: CASGGLAANSPLHF.

This clonotype occurred a few times. V is TRBV6-1 and J is TRBJ1-5, with D possibly being TRBD1 (6 bases). Germline loops: CDR1 MNHNS, CDR2 SASEGT. The CDR3 length is 15 residues. V was cut by 2 bases and J by 7 bases, with 15 bases left in between. CDR3 protein: CASSEIPGGSQPQHF. CDR3 DNA: TGTGCCAGCAGTGAAATACCCGGGGGCAGCCAGCCCCAGCATTTT.

The chain recombines TRBV11-2 with TRBJ2-4; D gene ambiguous. The CDR3 is made up of 15 amino acids. The germline V gene encodes CDR1 SGHAT and CDR2 FQNNGV. V was cut by 4 bases and J by 0 bases, with 10 bases left in between. The CDR3 protein is CASSSRTIAKNIQYF. The DNA for the CDR3 is TGTGCCAGCAGCTCCCGGACGATAGCCAAAAACATTCAGTACTTC. Filled out from reference TRBV11-2 and TRBJ2-4, the complete variable domain reads EAGVAQSPRYKIIEKRQSVAFWCNPISGHATLYWYQQILGQGPKLLIQFQNNGVVDDSQLPKDRFSAERLKGVDSTLKIQPAKLEDSAVYLCASSSRTIAKNIQYFGAGTRLSVL.

The J gene is TRBJ2-7, the V gene TRBV6-5; D ambiguous. The J call may be incorrect, as the DNA end agrees better with TRBJ2-1. Germline-derived CDR1 and CDR2 are MNHEY and SVGAGI. The CDR3 is made up of 15 amino acids. The CDR3, as DNA: TGTGCCAGCAGTTACTCGAATTCTGCTAACAATGAGCAGTTCTTC. Translating it yields CASSYSNSANNEQFF.

The chain is built from TRBV19 and TRBJ2-7; 8 bases line up with TRBD1. V lost 2 bases and J lost 5; bases outside the gene matches: 2. CDR3 length: 13 amino acids. The germline gives CDR1 LNHDA, CDR2 SQIVND (reference sequence). CDR3 in DNA: TGTGCCAGTAGTATACAGGGGGCTAACGAGCAGTACTTC. The encoded protein is CASSIQGANEQYF.

This clonotype was seen ten or more times. The V call is TRBV6-1, the J call TRBJ1-6, with no clear D. CDR1 is MNHNS, CDR2 SASEGT, per germline. The V end was cut by 2 bases, the J end by 10 bases, with 15 bases between. This CDR3 region has 15 residues. CDR3 bases: TGTGCCAGCAGTGAAATAATAAGAAACTGGTCACCCCTCCACTTT. Protein sequence: CASSEIIRNWSPLHF.

J is TRBJ2-7 and V is TRBV2; D may be TRBD1 or TRBD2 (5 bases each). There are 14 residues in the CDR3. Trimming left V 2 bases short and J 6 bases short, with 14 bases between. The V gene's germline CDR1 is SNHLY and CDR2 FYNNEI. The chain's CDR3 is CASSEWAGTAEQYF. DNA for the CDR3: TGTGCCAGCAGTGAATGGGCCGGGACCGCCGAGCAGTACTTC.

This clonotype was seen a single time. The chain uses TRBV9 and TRBJ2-5, with D unresolved. The V and J ends lost 3 bases and 4 bases respectively, with 10 bases between them. The CDR3 is 13 amino acids. Germline V CDR1 and CDR2: SGDLS, YYNGEE. The CDR3 loop is CASSAWGGETQYF. CDR3 DNA sequence: TGTGCCAGCAGCGCTTGGGGTGGAGAGACCCAGTACTTC.

This clonotype was detected only a few times. The genes are TRBV28 and TRBJ1-2, with D possibly matching TRBD1 (6 bases). The length of the CDR3 is 12 residues. The germline V gene encodes CDR1 MDHEN and CDR2 SYDVKM. Trimming stripped 9 bases from V and 2 bases from J, with 10 bases between. The CDR3 loop reads CASLDSNYGYTF. The CDR3, as DNA: TGTGCCAGTCTGGACAGCAACTATGGCTACACCTTC.

The genes are TRBV11-2 and TRBJ2-1; 8 positions match TRBD2. This CDR3 spans 15 amino acids. Germline CDR1 SGHAT, CDR2 FQNNGV. Germline trimming cut 1 base from V and 6 bases from J; bases unmatched to any gene: 5. CDR3 bases: TGTGCCAGCAGCTTAGGGGGTAGCGGGATCAATGAGCAGTTCTTC. This translates into CASSLGGSGINEQFF.

This clonotype appeared many times. CDR3 sequence: CASSFREGRNQPQHF. The CDR3 DNA sequence: TGTGCCAGCAGTTTTCGGGAGGGGCGGAATCAGCCCCAGCATTTT. The chain is built from TRBV6-5 and TRBJ1-5, with a tentative D call TRBD1 (5 bases). The CDR3 consists of 15 residues. Germline assignment: CDR1 MNHEY and CDR2 SVGAGI. The V end lost 4 bases, the J end lost 4 bases, and 14 bases lay between the germline ends.

This rearrangement joins TRBV19 to TRBJ1-5, with TRBD1 matching over 7 bases. Germline V CDR1 and CDR2: LNHDA, SQIVND (reference sequence). Losses at the gene ends were 8 bases for V and 2 bases for J; bases not matched to a gene: 6. This CDR3 is built from 14 residues. This CDR3 reads CASQQGYGNQPQHF. In nucleotides, the CDR3 is TGTGCCAGTCAACAGGGGTACGGCAATCAGCCCCAGCATTTT.

The sample holds many counts of this clonotype. The chain has TRBV2 and TRBJ2-7; 7 bases line up with TRBD1. V lost 6 bases and J lost 6; bases outside the gene matches: 14. CDR1 is SNHLY and CDR2 is FYNNEI in the germline V gene. The CDR3 totals 15 residues. CDR3 in DNA: TGTGCCAGCAGGGCACGACAGGGCCCCTCGAGCGAGCAGTACTTC. Protein sequence: CASRARQGPSSEQYF.

This chain connects TRBV2 to TRBJ2-7; TRBD2 agrees at 12 bases. Germline CDR1 is SNHLY and CDR2 is FYNNEI. The ends lost 7 bases at V and 6 bases at J; junction bases unmatched: 7. The CDR3 is 14 residues long. CDR3 sequence: CASTGLAGFSEQYF. In DNA form, the CDR3 reads TGTGCCAGCACTGGACTAGCGGGGTTCAGCGAGCAGTACTTC.

As regards this clonotype: One end of the junction varies from germline; a read error may be responsible. This chain connects TRBV7-6 to TRBJ1-5; tentative D call: TRBD1 (5 bases). Looked up from germline, CDR1 is SGHVS and CDR2 is FNYEAQ. The CDR3 loop spans 13 amino acids. CDR3 nucleotides: TGTGCCAGCGCCTGGGGGAGCAAACAGCCCCAGCATTTT. It codes for CASAWGSKQPQHF.

As concerns this clonotype: An end of the junction differs from the germline gene, which may be a read error. The chain combines TRBV15 with TRBJ2-1; D gene uncertain. The J call is doubtful: the DNA matches TRBJ2-7 better. The germline V gene encodes CDR1 LNHNV and CDR2 YYDKDF (reference sequence). The CDR3 is made up of 14 amino acids. The CDR3 here is CATGREPKRTEQYF. DNA of the CDR3: TGTGCCACCGGCAGAGAGCCTAAGCGTACCGAGCAGTACTTC.

This clonotype was seen ten or more times. The J gene is TRBJ2-7, the V gene TRBV6-1; the D gene is possibly TRBD1 (5 bases). Germline CDR1 reads MNHNS; CDR2 reads SASEGT. This CDR3 region has 13 residues. Trimming cost V 7 bases and J 4 bases, with 14 bases left between them. CDR3 nucleotides: TGTGCCAGCAAGCAGGGATGGGAATACGAGCAGTACTTC. It encodes CASKQGWEYEQYF.